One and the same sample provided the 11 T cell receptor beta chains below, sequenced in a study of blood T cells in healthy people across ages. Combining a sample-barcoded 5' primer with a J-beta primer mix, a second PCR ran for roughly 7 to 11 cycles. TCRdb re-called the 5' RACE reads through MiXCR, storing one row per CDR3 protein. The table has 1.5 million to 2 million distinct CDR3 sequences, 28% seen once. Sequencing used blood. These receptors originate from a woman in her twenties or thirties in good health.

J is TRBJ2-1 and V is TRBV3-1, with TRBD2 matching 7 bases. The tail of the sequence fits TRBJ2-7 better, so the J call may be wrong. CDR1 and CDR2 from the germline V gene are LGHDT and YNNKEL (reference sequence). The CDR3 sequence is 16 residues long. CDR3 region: CASSQRGGSSYNEQYF. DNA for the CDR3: TGTGCCAGCAGCCAACGGGGCGGGAGCTCCTACAATGAGCAGTACTTC.

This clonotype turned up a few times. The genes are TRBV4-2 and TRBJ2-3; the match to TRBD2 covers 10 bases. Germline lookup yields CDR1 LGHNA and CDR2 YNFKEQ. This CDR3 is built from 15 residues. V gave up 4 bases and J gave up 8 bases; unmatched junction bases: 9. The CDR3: CASSRIAGGPSTQYF. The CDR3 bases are TGTGCCAGCAGCCGAATAGCGGGGGGACCGAGTACGCAGTATTTT.

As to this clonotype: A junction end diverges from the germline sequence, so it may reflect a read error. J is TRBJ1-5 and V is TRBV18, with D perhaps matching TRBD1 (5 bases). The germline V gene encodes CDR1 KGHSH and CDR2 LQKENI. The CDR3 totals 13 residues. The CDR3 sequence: CAGSPGPHQPQHF. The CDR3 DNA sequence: TGTGCCGGCTCACCGGGGCCCCATCAGCCCCAGCATTTT. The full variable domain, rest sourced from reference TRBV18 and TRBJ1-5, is NAGVMQNPRHLVRRRGQEARLRCSPMKGHSHVYWYRQLPEEGLKFMVYLQKENIIDESGMPKERFSAEFPKEGPSILRIQQVVRGDSAAYFCAGSPGPHQPQHFGDGTRLSIL.

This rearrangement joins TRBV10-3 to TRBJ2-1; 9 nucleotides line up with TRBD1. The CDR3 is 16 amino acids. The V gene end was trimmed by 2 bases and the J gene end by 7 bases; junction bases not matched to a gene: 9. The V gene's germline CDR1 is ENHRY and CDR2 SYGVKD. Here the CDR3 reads CAISETPGQGLNEQFF. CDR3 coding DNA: TGTGCCATCAGTGAGACCCCGGGACAGGGCTTAAATGAGCAGTTCTTC.

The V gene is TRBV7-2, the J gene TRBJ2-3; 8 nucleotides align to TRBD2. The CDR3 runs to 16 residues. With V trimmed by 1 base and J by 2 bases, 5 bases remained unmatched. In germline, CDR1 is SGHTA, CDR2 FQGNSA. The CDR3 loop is CASSLGGSGVTDTQYF. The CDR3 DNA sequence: TGTGCCAGCAGCTTAGGGGGTAGCGGGGTCACAGATACGCAGTATTTT.

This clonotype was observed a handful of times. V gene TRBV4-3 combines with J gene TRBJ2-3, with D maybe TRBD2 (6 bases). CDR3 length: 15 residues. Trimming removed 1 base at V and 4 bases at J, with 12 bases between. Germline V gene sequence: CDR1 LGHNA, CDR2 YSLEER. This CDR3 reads CASSQGGVSADTQYF. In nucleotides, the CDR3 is TGCGCCAGCAGCCAAGGGGGGGTCTCGGCAGATACGCAGTATTTT.

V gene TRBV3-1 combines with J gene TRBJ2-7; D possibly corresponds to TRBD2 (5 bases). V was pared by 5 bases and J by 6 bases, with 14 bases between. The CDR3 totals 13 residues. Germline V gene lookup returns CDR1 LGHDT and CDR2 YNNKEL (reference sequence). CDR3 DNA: TGTGCCAGCAGCGCTTCCCTCCTAGCCGAGCAGTACTTC. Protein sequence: CASSASLLAEQYF.

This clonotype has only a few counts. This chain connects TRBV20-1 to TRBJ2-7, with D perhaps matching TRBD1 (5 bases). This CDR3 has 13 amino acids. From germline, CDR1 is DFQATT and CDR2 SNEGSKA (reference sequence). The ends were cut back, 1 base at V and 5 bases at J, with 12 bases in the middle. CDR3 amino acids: CSARAGPEDEQYF. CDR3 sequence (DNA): TGCAGTGCTAGAGCAGGGCCAGAGGACGAGCAGTACTTC.

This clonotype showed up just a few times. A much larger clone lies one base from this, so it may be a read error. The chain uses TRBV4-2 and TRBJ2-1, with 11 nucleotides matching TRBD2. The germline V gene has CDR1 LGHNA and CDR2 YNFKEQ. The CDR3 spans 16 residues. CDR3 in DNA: TGTACCAGCAGCCAACTTAGCGGGGGGGCCTACAATGAGCAGTTCTTC. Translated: CTSSQLSGGAYNEQFF.

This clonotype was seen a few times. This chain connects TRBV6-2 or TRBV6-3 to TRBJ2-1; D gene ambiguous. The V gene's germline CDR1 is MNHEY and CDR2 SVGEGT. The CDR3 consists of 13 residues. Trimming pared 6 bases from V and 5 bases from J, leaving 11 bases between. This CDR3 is CASRPNSDNEQFF. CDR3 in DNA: TGTGCCAGCAGACCAAACAGCGACAATGAGCAGTTCTTC.

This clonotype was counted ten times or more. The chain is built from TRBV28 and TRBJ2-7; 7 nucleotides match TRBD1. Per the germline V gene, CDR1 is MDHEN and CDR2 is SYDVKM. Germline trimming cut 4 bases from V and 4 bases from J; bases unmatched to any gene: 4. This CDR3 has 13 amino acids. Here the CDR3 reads CASSSTGFYEQYF. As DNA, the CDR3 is TGTGCCAGCAGTTCGACAGGGTTTTACGAGCAGTACTTC.